The present T cell receptor beta chain was sequenced within a study of T cells in Graves' hyperthyroidism and ophthalmopathy. TCR beta CDR3 region amplification was performed from RNA transcripts. TCR CDR3 underwent first-round RT-PCR with the HTBI primer set. TCRdb re-called the multiplex PCR reads with MiXCR, one entry per CDR3 protein. The sample carries fewer than 350,000 distinct CDR3 sequences, around a fifth recorded once. Trimming cost V 8 bases and J 2 bases; bases outside gene matches: 6. This CDR3 is 13 amino acids long. CDR1 and CDR2 from the germline V gene are LNHDA and SQIVND (reference sequence).

The V and J genes are TRBV19 and TRBJ2-7, with 7 bases matching TRBD1. This TCR came from a man aged 50 or older with Graves' ophthalmopathy. The sequencing input was blood. CDR3 residues: CASGDRVPYEQYF. DNA for the CDR3: TGTGCCAGTGGAGACAGGGTCCCCTACGAGCAGTACTTC.